Listed below are T cell receptor beta chains from one sample, sequenced in a study of blood T cells in healthy people across ages. TCRdb re-analysed the 5' RACE reads in MiXCR, keeping a single row per CDR3 protein. The table has a few hundred thousand distinct CDR3 sequences, 25% to 30% seen once. The specimen was blood. These TCRs come from a woman in her seventies in good health. Both conserved end residues are trimmed from each CDR3.

>TRBV5-1|TRBJ1-4
ASSLTGTGNEKLF
>TRBV7-2|TRBJ1-5
ASSSDRGENQPQH
>TRBV7-9|TRBJ1-3
ASSSQSSGNTIY
>TRBV20-1|TRBJ2-7
SARDRVLSQVTYEQY
>TRBV9|TRBJ2-5
ASSSGPEVLTQY
>TRBV4-2|TRBJ2-3
ASSLGTSVYDTQY
>TRBV5-1|TRBJ2-2
ASSLGNADTGELF
>TRBV27|TRBJ1-2
ASSLDRTGLGGYT
>TRBV27|TRBJ2-7
ASRPGGRNEQY
>TRBV6-4|TRBJ1-5
ASSDLGGVNSNQPQH
>TRBV6-1|TRBJ1-4
ASRTRAWEKLF
>TRBV20-1|TRBJ1-3
SARETVNSGNTIY
>TRBV4-2|TRBJ2-7
ASSRGELLSYEQY
>TRBV9|TRBJ2-2
ASSVEGRNTGELF
>TRBV18|TRBJ1-3
ASSPSDSNTVY
>TRBV12-3/TRBV12-4|TRBJ1-2
ASSYQGRYT
>TRBV7-8|TRBJ1-2
ASSLTGGAGHGGYT
>TRBV4-2|TRBJ2-3
ASSQEDATDTQY
>TRBV10-3|-
AINKGNEQY
>TRBV12-3/TRBV12-4|TRBJ1-5
ASSSDGFNQPQH
>TRBV29-1|TRBJ2-7
SVEWGPRDEQY
>TRBV4-3|TRBJ2-7
ASSLDPDYEQY
>TRBV5-1|TRBJ2-3
ASSFDNTQY
>TRBV3-1|TRBJ2-7
ASSQDLWASGGDTYEQY
>TRBV7-9|-
ASRRLARETQY
>TRBV20-1|TRBJ2-7
SLSGPRGYEQY
>TRBV7-8|TRBJ1-2
ASSLPEGGRNGYT
>TRBV7-6|TRBJ1-1
ASSQGQAGDPEAF
>TRBV6-5|-
ASRGLAAYNEQF
>TRBV24-1|TRBJ2-5
ATSDPSGTGETQY
>TRBV6-2/TRBV6-3|TRBJ2-5
ASTQFTARETQY
>TRBV4-3|TRBJ2-7
ASSLQWGREQY
>TRBV5-1|TRBJ1-2
ASTPWTGDNYGYT
>TRBV6-2/TRBV6-3|TRBJ1-2
ASTLQGGSFYGYT
>TRBV6-1|TRBJ2-5
ASSSGLAGGSETQY
>TRBV6-4|TRBJ2-1
ASSRDTYSYNEQF
>TRBV24-1|TRBJ2-1
ATSDPKQGWDNEQF
>TRBV5-1|TRBJ2-5
ASSSTGRKETQY
>TRBV3-1|TRBJ1-5
ASSDRGHQPQH
>TRBV6-5|TRBJ2-3
ASSYPISGQGTTDTQY
>TRBV6-5|TRBJ1-2
ASSYSARRLYGYT
>TRBV20-1|TRBJ2-3
SAPRGEADTQY
>TRBV6-1|TRBJ1-1
ASAQGASGNTEAF
>TRBV25-1|TRBJ1-2
ASSEWYEGEGYT